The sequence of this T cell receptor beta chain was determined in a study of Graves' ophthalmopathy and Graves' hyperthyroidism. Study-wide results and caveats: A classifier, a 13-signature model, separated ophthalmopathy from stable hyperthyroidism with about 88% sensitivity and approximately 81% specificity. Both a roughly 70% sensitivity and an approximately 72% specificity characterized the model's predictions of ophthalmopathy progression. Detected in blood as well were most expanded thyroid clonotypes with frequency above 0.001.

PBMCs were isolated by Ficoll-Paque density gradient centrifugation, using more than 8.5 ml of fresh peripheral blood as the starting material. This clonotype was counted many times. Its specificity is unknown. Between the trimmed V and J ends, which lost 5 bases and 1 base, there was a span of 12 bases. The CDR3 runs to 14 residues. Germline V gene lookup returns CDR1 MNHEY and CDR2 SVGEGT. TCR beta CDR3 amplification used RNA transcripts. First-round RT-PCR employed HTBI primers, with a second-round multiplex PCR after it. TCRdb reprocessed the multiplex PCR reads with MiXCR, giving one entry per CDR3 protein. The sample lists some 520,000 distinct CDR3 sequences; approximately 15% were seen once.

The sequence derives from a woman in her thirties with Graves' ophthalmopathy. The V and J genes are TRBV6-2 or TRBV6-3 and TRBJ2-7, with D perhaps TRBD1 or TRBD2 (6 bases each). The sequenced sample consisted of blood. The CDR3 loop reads CASSPRGLSYEQYF. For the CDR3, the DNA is TGTGCCAGCAGTCCCCGGGGGCTTTCCTACGAGCAGTACTTC.